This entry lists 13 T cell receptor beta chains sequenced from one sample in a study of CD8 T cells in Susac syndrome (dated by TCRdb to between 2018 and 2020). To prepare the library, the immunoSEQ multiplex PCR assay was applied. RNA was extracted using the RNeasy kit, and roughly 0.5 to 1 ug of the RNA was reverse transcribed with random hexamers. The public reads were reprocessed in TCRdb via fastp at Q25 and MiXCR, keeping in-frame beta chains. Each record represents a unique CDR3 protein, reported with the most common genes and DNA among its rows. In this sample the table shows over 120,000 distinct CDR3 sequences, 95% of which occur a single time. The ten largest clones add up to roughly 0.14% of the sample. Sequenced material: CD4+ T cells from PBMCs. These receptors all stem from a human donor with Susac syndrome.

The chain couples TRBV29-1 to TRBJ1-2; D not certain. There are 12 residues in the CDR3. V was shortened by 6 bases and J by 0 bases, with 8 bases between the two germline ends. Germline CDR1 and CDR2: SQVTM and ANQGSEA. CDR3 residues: CSVTQTNYGYTF. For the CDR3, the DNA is TGCAGCGTGACCCAAACTAACTATGGCTACACCTTC.

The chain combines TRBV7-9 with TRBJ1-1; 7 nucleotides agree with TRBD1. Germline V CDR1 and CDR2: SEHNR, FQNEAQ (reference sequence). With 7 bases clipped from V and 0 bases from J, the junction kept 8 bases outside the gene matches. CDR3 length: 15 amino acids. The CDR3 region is CASKGQSNMNTEAFF. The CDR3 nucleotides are TGTGCCAGCAAGGGACAGAGCAATATGAACACTGAAGCTTTCTTT.

CDR3 sequence reads: CASLSRDSPEETQYF. The CDR3 DNA reads as TGTGCCAGCCTCAGCCGGGACTCACCGGAAGAGACCCAGTACTTC. The rearrangement joins TRBV2 to TRBJ2-5; a weak D match, TRBD2 (6 bases). CDR3 length: 15 amino acids. CDR1 SNHLY and CDR2 FYNNEI come from the germline V gene. V shed 8 bases and J shed 3 bases, with 19 bases lying between them.

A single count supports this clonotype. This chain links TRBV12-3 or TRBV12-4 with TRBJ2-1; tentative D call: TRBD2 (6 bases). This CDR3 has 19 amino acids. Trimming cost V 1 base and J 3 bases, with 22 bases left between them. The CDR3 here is CASSLEVRSSVNNYNEQFF. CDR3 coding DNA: TGTGCCAGCAGTTTAGAAGTTCGGTCTAGCGTGAACAACTACAATGAGCAGTTCTTC.

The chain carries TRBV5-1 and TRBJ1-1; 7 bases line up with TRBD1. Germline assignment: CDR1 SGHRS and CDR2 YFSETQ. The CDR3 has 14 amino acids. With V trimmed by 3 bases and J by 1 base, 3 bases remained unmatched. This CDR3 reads CASSSGQPNTEAFF. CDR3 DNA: TGCGCCAGCAGCTCGGGACAGCCGAACACTGAAGCTTTCTTT.

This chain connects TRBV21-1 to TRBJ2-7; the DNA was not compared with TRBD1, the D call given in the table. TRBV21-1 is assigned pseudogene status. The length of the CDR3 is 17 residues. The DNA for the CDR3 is TGTGCCAGCAGGATGAGGGTCGGGACGGACGATACCTACGAGCAGTACTTC. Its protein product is CASRMRVGTDDTYEQYF.

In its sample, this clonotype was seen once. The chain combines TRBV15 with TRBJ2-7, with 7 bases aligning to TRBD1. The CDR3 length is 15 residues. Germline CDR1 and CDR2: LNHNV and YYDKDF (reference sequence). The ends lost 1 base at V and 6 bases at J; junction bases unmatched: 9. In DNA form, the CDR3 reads TGTGCCACCAGCAGAGCTTCCGACAGGGCTAGCGAGCAGTACTTC. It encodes CATSRASDRASEQYF.

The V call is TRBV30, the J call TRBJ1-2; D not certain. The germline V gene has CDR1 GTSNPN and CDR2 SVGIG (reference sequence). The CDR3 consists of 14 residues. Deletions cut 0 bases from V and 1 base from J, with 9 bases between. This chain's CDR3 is CAWSVFAVNYGYTF. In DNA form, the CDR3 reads TGTGCCTGGAGTGTTTTCGCAGTTAACTATGGCTACACCTTC.

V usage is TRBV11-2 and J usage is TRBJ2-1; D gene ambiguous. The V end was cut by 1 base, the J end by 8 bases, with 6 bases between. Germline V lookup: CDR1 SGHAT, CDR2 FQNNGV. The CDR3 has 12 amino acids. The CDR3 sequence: CASSLVYHEQFF. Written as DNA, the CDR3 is TGTGCCAGCAGCTTAGTATACCATGAGCAGTTCTTC.

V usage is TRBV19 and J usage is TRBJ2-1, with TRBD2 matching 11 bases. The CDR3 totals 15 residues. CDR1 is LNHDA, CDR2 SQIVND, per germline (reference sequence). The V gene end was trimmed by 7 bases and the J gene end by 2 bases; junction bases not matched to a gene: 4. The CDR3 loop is CASKLAGGTYNEQFF. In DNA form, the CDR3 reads TGTGCCAGTAAGCTAGCGGGAGGAACCTACAATGAGCAGTTCTTC.

CDR3 loop: CASSNEGLAPYNEQFF. As DNA, the CDR3 is TGTGCCAGTAGTAACGAGGGACTAGCGCCCTACAATGAGCAGTTCTTC. This chain uses TRBV19 with TRBJ2-1, with 10 bases aligning to TRBD2. Germline assignment: CDR1 LNHDA and CDR2 SQIVND (reference sequence). The CDR3 contains 16 residues. V lost 4 bases, J lost 2 bases, and 5 bases stayed unmatched.

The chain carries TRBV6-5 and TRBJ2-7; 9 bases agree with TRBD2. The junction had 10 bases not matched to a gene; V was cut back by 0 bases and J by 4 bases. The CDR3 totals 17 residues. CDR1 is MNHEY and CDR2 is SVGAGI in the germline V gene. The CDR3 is CASSYSTALAGSYEQYF. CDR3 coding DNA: TGTGCCAGCAGTTACTCGACAGCTCTAGCGGGGTCATACGAGCAGTACTTC.

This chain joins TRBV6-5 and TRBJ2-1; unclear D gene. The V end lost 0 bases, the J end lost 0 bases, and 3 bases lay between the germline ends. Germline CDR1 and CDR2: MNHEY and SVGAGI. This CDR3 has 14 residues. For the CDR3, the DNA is TGTGCCAGCAGTTACTCGTTCTCCTACAATGAGCAGTTCTTC. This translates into CASSYSFSYNEQFF.